These T cell receptor beta chains were read from a single sample in a study of blood T cell repertoires in COVID-19. The protocol was immunoSEQ multiplex PCR, while the TCRdb copy is restricted to in-frame clones and leaves out a portion. The table has roughly 74,000 clones, 85% to 90% seen once. Material for sequencing was PBMCs or T cells enriched from blood (not recorded which). The receptors here all came from a woman aged 45-60 years with acute COVID-19. Both conserved end residues are part of each CDR3. D genes are given only for firm matches. The size field is filled for only some rows; it gives once, few, many or a size class.

clone_size | j_call | v_call | d_call | cdr3_nt | cdr3_aa
NA | TRBJ2-3 | TRBV3-1/TRBV3-2 | TRBD2 | TGTGCCAGCAGCCAACTCCTAGCGGGAGTAGATACGCAGTATTTT | CASSQLLAGVDTQYF
once | TRBJ1-3 | TRBV13 | NA | TGTGCCAGCAGCACTAGGACAGACCACACCATATATTTT | CASSTRTDHTIYF
NA | TRBJ2-4 | TRBV24-1 | TRBD1 | TGTGCCACCAGTGAGGGGGACAGAACCTCAAACATTCAGTACTTC | CATSEGDRTSNIQYF
few | TRBJ1-2 | TRBV5-1 | NA | TGCGCCAGCAGTAGGGGCAGGGGCCTAGCCCCTAACTATGGCTACACCTTC | CASSRGRGLAPNYGYTF
few | TRBJ2-2 | TRBV5-4 | TRBD2 | TGTGCCAGCAGCTGGGGGACTAGCGGGAGCACCGGGGAGCTGTTTTTT | CASSWGTSGSTGELFF
NA | TRBJ2-7 | TRBV5-5 | NA | TGTGCCAGCAGCTCTGATACAGGGAGGGCCTACGAGCAGTACTTC | CASSSDTGRAYEQYF
NA | TRBJ2-2 | TRBV5-4 | TRBD1 | TGTGCCAGCAGCGTACCGGGACAGGGGAACACCGGGGAGCTGTTTTTT | CASSVPGQGNTGELFF
NA | TRBJ1-2 | TRBV6-5 | TRBD1 | TGTGCCAGCAGTTCGGGACAGGCCTATGGCTACACCTTC | CASSSGQAYGYTF
once | TRBJ2-5 | TRBV5-8 | NA | TGTGCCAGCAGCTTGGGGCGGACGGGAGCAGGAGAGACCCAGTACTTC | CASSLGRTGAGETQYF
NA | TRBJ2-1 | TRBV27 | NA | TGTGCCAGCAGGGTCCGGGGTGCCTACAATGAGCAGTTCTTC | CASRVRGAYNEQFF
once | TRBJ2-1 | TRBV9 | TRBD1 | TGTGCCAGCAGCGTAGACCGGACAGGGGGCTTGAATGAGCAGTTCTTC | CASSVDRTGGLNEQFF
NA | TRBJ2-7 | TRBV5-1 | NA | TGCGCCAGCAGCTTTATAGGGGCAGATCTCTACGAGCAGTACTTC | CASSFIGADLYEQYF
NA | TRBJ2-1 | TRBV7-3 | TRBD2 | TGTGCCAGCAGCCCCCCGGGGGGGGCCAGTTACAATGAGCAGTTCTTC | CASSPPGGASYNEQFF
once | TRBJ2-7 | TRBV6-4 | TRBD2 | TGTGCCAGCAGTGACCGTACTAGCGGGAGCACATACGAGCAGTACTTC | CASSDRTSGSTYEQYF
NA | TRBJ2-7 | TRBV7-9 | TRBD1 | TGTGCCAGCAGCAGTACAGGGGGCGCCTCCTACGAGCAGTACTTC | CASSSTGGASYEQYF
NA | TRBJ1-5 | TRBV5-1 | TRBD1 | TGCGCCAGCAGCTTGAGGGGGCCCGGTCAGCCCCAGCATTTT | CASSLRGPGQPQHF